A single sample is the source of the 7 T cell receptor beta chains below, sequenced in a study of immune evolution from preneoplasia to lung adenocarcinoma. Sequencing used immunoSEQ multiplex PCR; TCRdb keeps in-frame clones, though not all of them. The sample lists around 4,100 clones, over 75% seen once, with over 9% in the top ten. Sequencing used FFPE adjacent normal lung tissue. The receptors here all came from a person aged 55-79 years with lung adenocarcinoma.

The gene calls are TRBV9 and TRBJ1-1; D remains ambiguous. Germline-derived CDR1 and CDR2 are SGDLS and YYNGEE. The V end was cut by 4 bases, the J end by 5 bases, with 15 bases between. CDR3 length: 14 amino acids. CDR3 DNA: TGTGCCAGCAGCACTCGCTCGGGAGAAACTGAAGCTTTCTTT. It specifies CASSTRSGETEAFF. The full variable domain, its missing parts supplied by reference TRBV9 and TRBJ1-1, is DSGVTQTPKHLITATGQRVTLRCSPRSGDLSVYWYQQSLDQGLQFLIQYYNGEERAKGNILERFSAQQFPDLHSELNLSSLELGDSALYFCASSTRSGETEAFFGQGTRLTVV.

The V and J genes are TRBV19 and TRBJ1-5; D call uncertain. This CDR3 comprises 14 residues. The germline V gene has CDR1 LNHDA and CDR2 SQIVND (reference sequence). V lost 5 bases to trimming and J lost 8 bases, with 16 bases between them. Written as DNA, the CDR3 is TGTGCCAGTAGTCCGCGGACCAAATTTGAGCCCCAGCATTTT. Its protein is CASSPRTKFEPQHF.

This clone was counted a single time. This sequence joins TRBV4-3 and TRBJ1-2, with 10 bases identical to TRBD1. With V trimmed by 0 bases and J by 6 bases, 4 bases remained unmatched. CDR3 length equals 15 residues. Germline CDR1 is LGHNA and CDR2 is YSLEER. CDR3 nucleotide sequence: TGCGCCAGCAGCCAAGATGGAGGGACAGGGGATGGCTACACCTTC. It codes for CASSQDGGTGDGYTF.

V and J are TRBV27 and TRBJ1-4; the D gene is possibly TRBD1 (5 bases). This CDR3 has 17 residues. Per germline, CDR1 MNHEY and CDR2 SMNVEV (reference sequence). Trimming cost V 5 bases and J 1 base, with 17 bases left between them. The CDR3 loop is CASSPPKGPETNEKLFF. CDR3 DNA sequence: TGTGCCAGCAGTCCTCCGAAGGGGCCGGAAACTAATGAAAAACTGTTTTTT. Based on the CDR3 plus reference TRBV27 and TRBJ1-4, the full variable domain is EAQVTQNPRYLITVTGKKLTVTCSQNMNHEYMSWYRQDPGLGLRQIYYSMNVEVTDKGDVPEGYKVSRKEKRNFPLILESPSPNQTSLYFCASSPPKGPETNEKLFFGSGTQLSVL.

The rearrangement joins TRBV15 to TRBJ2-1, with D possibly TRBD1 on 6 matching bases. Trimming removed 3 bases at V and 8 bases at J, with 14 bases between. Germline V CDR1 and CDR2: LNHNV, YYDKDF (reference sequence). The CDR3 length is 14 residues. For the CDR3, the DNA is TGTGCCACCAGCAGCCACAGGGTTTTCGATGAGCAGTTCTTC. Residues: CATSSHRVFDEQFF.

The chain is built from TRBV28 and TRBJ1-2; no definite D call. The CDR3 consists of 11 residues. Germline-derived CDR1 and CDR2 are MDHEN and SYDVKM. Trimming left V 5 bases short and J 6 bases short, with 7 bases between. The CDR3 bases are TGTGCCAGCAGTCGGACGGATGGCTACACCTTC. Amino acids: CASSRTDGYTF.

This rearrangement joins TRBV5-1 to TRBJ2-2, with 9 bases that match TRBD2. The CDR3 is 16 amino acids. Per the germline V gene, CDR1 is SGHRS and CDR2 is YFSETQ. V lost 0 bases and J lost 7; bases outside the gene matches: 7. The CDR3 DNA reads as TGCGCCAGCAGCTTGGAGCTAGCGGGGCAGGGCGGGGAGCTGTTTTTT. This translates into CASSLELAGQGGELFF. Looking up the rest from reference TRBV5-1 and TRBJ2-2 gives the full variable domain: KAGVTQTPRYLIKTRGQQVTLSCSPISGHRSVSWYQQTPGQGLQFLFEYFSETQRNKGNFPGRFSGRQFSNSRSEMNVSTLELGDSALYLCASSLELAGQGGELFFGEGSRLTVL.